These 29 T cell receptor beta chains share one sample of origin, sequenced in a study of blood T cells in healthy people across ages. It was with a sample-barcoded 5' primer and a J-beta primer mix that a second PCR of about 6 to 11 cycles was run. A single record per CDR3 protein comes from TCRdb applying MiXCR to the 5' RACE reads. The sample has 1 million to 1.2 million distinct CDR3 sequences; roughly two fifths are singletons. Source material: blood. Every receptor here comes from a young man in good health.

Details on this clonotype: At one end, the junction sequence differs from germline, possibly due to a read error. The V gene is TRBV27, the J gene TRBJ1-2, with 7 bases aligning to TRBD1. The CDR3 has 15 amino acids. CDR1 is MNHEY and CDR2 is SMNVEV in the germline V gene (reference sequence). This chain's CDR3 is CASSTRKGQRYGCTF. The CDR3 DNA follows: TGTGCCAGCAGCACTAGAAAGGGACAGCGATATGGCTGCACCTTC.

In this sample, this clonotype turned up many times. The chain couples TRBV29-1 to TRBJ2-3; D gene unclear. Germline V gives CDR1 SQVTM, CDR2 ANQGSEA. The CDR3 spans 12 residues. V lost 4 bases to trimming and J lost 5 bases, with 10 bases between them. The CDR3 DNA follows: TGCAGCGTTGGGCCTCTTATAGATACGCAGTATTTT. This gives the protein CSVGPLIDTQYF.

This chain uses TRBV6-1 with TRBJ1-1; no definite D call. V lost 7 bases, J lost 2 bases, and 11 bases lay in between. The length of the CDR3 is 13 residues. CDR1 MNHNS and CDR2 SASEGT come from the germline V gene. The CDR3 DNA is TGTGCCAGCAACCCGGGGTTAAACACTGAAGCTTTCTTT. Translating gives CASNPGLNTEAFF.

This rearrangement joins TRBV12-3 or TRBV12-4 to TRBJ1-5; D might be TRBD1 (6 bases). The V gene lost 5 bases and the J gene lost 4 bases, with 18 bases spanning the gap. CDR3 length: 16 amino acids. The CDR3 DNA reads TGTGCCAGCAGTCCCACTCAGGGGCTGAATAATCAGCCCCAGCATTTT. Translation: CASSPTQGLNNQPQHF.

The chain employs TRBV7-2 and TRBJ2-7; D not certain. The J call is uncertain, as TRBJ2-5 better fits the DNA end. The CDR3 consists of 13 residues. Germline CDR1 SGHTA, CDR2 FQGNSA. CDR3: CASSLSARETQYF. The CDR3 coding sequence is TGTGCCAGCAGCTTAAGTGCAAGGGAGACCCAGTACTTC.

In the case of this clonotype: A read error may explain this, as a much larger clone is one base away. The DNA of the CDR3 is TGTGCCAGCAGCCTTCTTGAGGCCGAGTTGGAGAATTCACCCCTCCACTTT. This encodes CASSLLEAELENSPLHF. The chain is built from TRBV21-1 and TRBJ1-6. TRBV21-1 is a pseudogene. The length of the CDR3 is 17 residues.

This rearrangement joins TRBV12-3 or TRBV12-4 to TRBJ1-2, with D uncertain. CDR3 length: 14 residues. V was shortened by 0 bases and J by 4 bases, with 9 bases between the two germline ends. CDR3 amino acids: CASSLAGRFYGYTF. The CDR3 coding sequence is TGTGCCAGCAGTTTAGCCGGAAGATTCTATGGCTACACCTTC.

A word on this clonotype: This may come from a read error, since a much larger clone is one base off. The chain has TRBV5-1 and TRBJ2-5; a possible D gene is TRBD1 (5 bases). This CDR3 comprises 13 residues. The germline CDR1 and CDR2 sequences are SGHRS and YFSETQ. V shed 4 bases and J shed 2 bases, with 9 bases lying between them. CDR3 DNA: TGCGCCAGCAGCGTGGACATACAAGAGACCCAGTACTTC. It codes for CASSVDIQETQYF.

The rearrangement uses TRBV4-3 and TRBJ1-2, with D uncertain. V lost 0 bases and J 1 base, leaving 12 bases between the germline ends. This CDR3 region has 16 residues. The germline V gene has CDR1 LGHNA and CDR2 YSLEER. The CDR3 reads CASSQDRPGRNYGYTF. Here the CDR3 DNA reads TGCGCCAGCAGCCAAGATCGACCGGGTCGTAACTATGGCTACACCTTC.

The CDR3 DNA reads TGTGCCAGCAGTAACCGACAGAACACTGAAGCTTTCTTT. Its translation is CASSNRQNTEAFF. The chain employs TRBV12-3 or TRBV12-4 and TRBJ1-1; D unclear. This CDR3 has 13 residues. V was pared by 5 bases and J by 1 base, with 8 bases between.

This sequence joins TRBV10-3 and TRBJ2-2; D is undetermined. Germline values: CDR1 ENHRY, CDR2 SYGVKD. The CDR3 runs to 14 residues. V was trimmed by 3 bases and J by 0 bases, leaving 5 bases between them. The chain's CDR3 is CAISESSNTGELFF. As DNA, the CDR3 is TGTGCCATCAGTGAAAGTTCGAACACCGGGGAGCTGTTTTTT.

This clonotype has more than one count but fewer than ten. The rearrangement links TRBV27 to TRBJ2-3; TRBD2 agrees at 7 bases. V shed 5 bases, J shed 1 base, and the junction held 6 bases outside the gene matches. Germline V gene sequence: CDR1 MNHEY, CDR2 SMNVEV (reference sequence). CDR3 length: 15 amino acids. The CDR3 bases are TGTGCCAGCAGTGAGGGACTACCCCGCACAGATACGCAGTATTTT. Translated: CASSEGLPRTDTQYF.

The table lists this clonotype with a few counts. The V call is TRBV20-1, the J call TRBJ2-3, with TRBD2 identical over 7 bases. The trim removed 6 bases at V and 2 bases at J, leaving 17 bases unmatched. The CDR3 is 17 amino acids. CDR1 DFQATT and CDR2 SNEGSKA come from the germline V gene (reference sequence). CDR3 DNA sequence: TGCAGTGCCCCCCGCCCCCGGCTAGCGGAATCCACAGATACGCAGTATTTT. As protein: CSAPRPRLAESTDTQYF.

The rearrangement uses TRBV6-5 and TRBJ2-1; possibly TRBD1 for D (5 bases). V lost 0 bases to trimming and J lost 8 bases, with 14 bases between them. This CDR3 comprises 15 residues. Germline CDR1 MNHEY, CDR2 SVGAGI. CDR3 amino acids: CASSYSQGTSDEQFF. CDR3 coding DNA: TGTGCCAGCAGTTACTCCCAGGGTACCAGCGATGAGCAGTTCTTC.

V gene TRBV5-4 combines with J gene TRBJ2-1; TRBD2 is a possible D gene (6 bases). Between the trimmed V and J ends, which lost 0 bases and 1 base, there was a span of 14 bases. Germline V gives CDR1 SGHNT, CDR2 YYREEE (reference sequence). The CDR3 is made up of 17 amino acids. CDR3 sequence: CASSLDSAGPSYNEQFF. The CDR3 DNA follows: TGTGCCAGCAGCTTGGATAGCGCGGGGCCGTCCTACAATGAGCAGTTCTTC.

The chain combines TRBV9 with TRBJ1-6; TRBD1 matches at 8 bases. The germline CDR1 and CDR2 sequences are SGDLS and YYNGEE. With 4 bases clipped from V and 10 bases from J, the junction kept 7 bases outside the gene matches. This CDR3 contains 14 residues. Here the CDR3 DNA reads TGTGCCAGCAGCTATGACAGGGGCAAATCACCCCTCCACTTT. Protein: CASSYDRGKSPLHF.

This clonotype has a handful of counts. The chain carries TRBV10-3 and TRBJ1-5; D gene ambiguous. The CDR3 covers 14 residues. V was clipped by 2 bases and J by 3 bases, with 8 bases between them. The germline CDR1 and CDR2 sequences are ENHRY and SYGVKD. Written as DNA, the CDR3 is TGTGCCATCAGTGAGAGATCCAACAATCAGCCCCAGCATTTT. It is translated as CAISERSNNQPQHF.

This clonotype was seen more than once but under ten times. The chain recombines TRBV29-1 with TRBJ1-1; the D gene is possibly TRBD1 (5 bases). This CDR3 spans 14 amino acids. V shed 4 bases and J shed 1 base, with 13 bases lying between them. The germline gives CDR1 SQVTM, CDR2 ANQGSEA. This CDR3 is CSVGQSSWNTEAFF. The CDR3, as DNA: TGCAGCGTTGGACAGTCGAGTTGGAACACTGAAGCTTTCTTT.

Ten or more counts support this clonotype. The chain employs TRBV10-3 and TRBJ1-5; D gene ambiguous. Germline loops: CDR1 ENHRY, CDR2 SYGVKD. This CDR3 contains 13 residues. Trimming pared 6 bases from V and 5 bases from J, leaving 11 bases between. CDR3 protein: CAIRDGLHQPQHF. CDR3 DNA: TGTGCCATCAGAGACGGACTGCATCAGCCCCAGCATTTT.

This clonotype was observed a handful of times. This chain uses TRBV7-9 with TRBJ2-7; D possibly uses TRBD1 or TRBD2 (6 bases each). The CDR3 has 15 residues. The germline CDR1 and CDR2 sequences are SEHNR and FQNEAQ (reference sequence). V lost 5 bases and J lost 0, with 14 bases in between. This chain's CDR3 is CASSPGGGISYEQYF. Here the CDR3 DNA reads TGTGCCAGCAGCCCAGGAGGGGGGATCTCCTACGAGCAGTACTTC. Full variable domain (missing parts from reference TRBV7-9 and TRBJ2-7): DTGVSQNPRHKITKRGQNVTFRCDPISEHNRLYWYRQTLGQGPEFLTYFQNEAQLEKSRLLSDRFSAERPKGSFSTLEIQRTEQGDSAMYLCASSPGGGISYEQYFGPGTRLTVT.

This chain uses TRBV10-3 with TRBJ2-7, with unresolved D. Near its end, the DNA agrees better with TRBJ2-5, so the J call may be wrong. The CDR3 contains 16 residues. Germline V lookup: CDR1 ENHRY, CDR2 SYGVKD. The CDR3 spells CAISEPGRAVGETQYF. CDR3 nucleotides: TGTGCCATCAGTGAGCCAGGAAGGGCTGTAGGGGAGACCCAGTACTTC.

This clonotype was seen only once. The chain is built from TRBV20-1 and TRBJ1-1; TRBD1 is a possible D gene (6 bases). The CDR3 extends over 14 amino acids. Germline CDR1 DFQATT, CDR2 SNEGSKA (reference sequence). V dropped 6 bases and J dropped 3 bases, with 17 bases sitting between them. Here the CDR3 reads CSAGAGGLDTEAFF. CDR3 coding DNA: TGCAGTGCCGGAGCCGGGGGGCTTGACACTGAAGCTTTCTTT.

This clonotype has just a few counts. The CDR3 region has the DNA TGTGCCAGCAGCTTTGCCGGGTCTGGGGCCAACGTCCTGACTTTC. Encoded protein: CASSFAGSGANVLTF. J is TRBJ2-6 and V is TRBV7-6; D unresolved. CDR1 SGHVS and CDR2 FNYEAQ come from the germline V gene. The CDR3 covers 15 residues. V lost 3 bases and J lost 1, with 7 bases in between.

This clonotype was detected only a few times. The rearrangement uses TRBV29-1 and TRBJ2-1; 7 bases match TRBD2. The CDR3 spans 12 residues. Germline V CDR1 and CDR2: SQVTM, ANQGSEA. V was clipped by 5 bases and J by 7 bases; unmatched bases: 5. CDR3 sequence reads: CSVNPGGNEQFF. CDR3 bases: TGCAGCGTTAATCCGGGGGGAAATGAGCAGTTCTTC.

This clonotype was recorded a few times. This chain joins TRBV5-1 and TRBJ2-3, with D hard to call. Germline CDR1 and CDR2: SGHRS and YFSETQ. Trimming pared 2 bases from V and 6 bases from J, leaving 10 bases between. There are 13 residues in the CDR3. The CDR3 DNA reads TGCGCCAGCAGCTTTGACCCGTCCGATACGCAGTATTTT. Translation: CASSFDPSDTQYF.

This clonotype was picked up a small number of times. The rearrangement joins TRBV5-1 to TRBJ1-1; a possible D gene is TRBD1 (6 bases). Trimming removed 1 base at V and 7 bases at J, with 17 bases between. The CDR3 is 15 amino acids. Germline loops: CDR1 SGHRS, CDR2 YFSETQ. For the CDR3, the DNA is TGCGCCAGCAGCTTGCGGGATGGGGGCTCCCTTGAAGCTTTCTTT. Its translation is CASSLRDGGSLEAFF.

V gene TRBV19 combines with J gene TRBJ2-7, with D tentatively TRBD1 (6 bases). The CDR3 contains 15 residues. The V end was cut by 1 base, the J end by 1 base, with 11 bases between. Germline V CDR1 and CDR2: LNHDA, SQIVND (reference sequence). CDR3 in amino acids: CASSIAQGVSYEQYF. CDR3 nucleotides: TGTGCCAGTAGTATAGCACAGGGAGTTTCCTACGAGCAGTACTTC.

This clonotype was recorded a few times. This chain uses TRBV4-1 with TRBJ1-2; possibly TRBD1 for D (6 bases). The CDR3 has 15 residues. Germline V lookup: CDR1 MGHRA, CDR2 YSYEKL. Between the trimmed V and J ends, which lost 3 bases and 4 bases, there was a span of 15 bases. The DNA of the CDR3 is TGCGCCAGCAGCCAGATTCAAGACAGGTCCTATGGCTACACCTTC. Translated, it gives CASSQIQDRSYGYTF.

The CDR3 bases are TGCGCCAGCAGCCAAGGTAGACAGGGCCTAACACCCCTCCACTTT. Amino acids: CASSQGRQGLTPLHF. This rearrangement joins TRBV4-3 to TRBJ1-6; TRBD1 aligns across 7 bases. Unmatched junction bases numbered 8, after V lost 1 base and J lost 11 bases. There are 15 residues in the CDR3. The germline V gene has CDR1 LGHNA and CDR2 YSLEER.